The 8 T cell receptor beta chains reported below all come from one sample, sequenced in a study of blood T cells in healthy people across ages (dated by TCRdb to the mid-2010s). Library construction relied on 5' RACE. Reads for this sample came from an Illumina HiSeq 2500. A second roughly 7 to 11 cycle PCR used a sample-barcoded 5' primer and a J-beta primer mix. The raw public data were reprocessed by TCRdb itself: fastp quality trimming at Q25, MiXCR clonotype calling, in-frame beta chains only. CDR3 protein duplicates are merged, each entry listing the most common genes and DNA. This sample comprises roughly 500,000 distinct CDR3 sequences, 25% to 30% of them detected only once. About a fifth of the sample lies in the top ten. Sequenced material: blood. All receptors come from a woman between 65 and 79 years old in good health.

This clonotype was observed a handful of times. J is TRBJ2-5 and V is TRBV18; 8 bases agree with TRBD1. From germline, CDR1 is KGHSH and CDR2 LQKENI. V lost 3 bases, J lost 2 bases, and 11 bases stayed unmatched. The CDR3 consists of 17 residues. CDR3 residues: CASSPQNRDRLQETQYF. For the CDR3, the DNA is TGTGCCAGCTCACCCCAGAATCGGGACAGGCTGCAAGAGACCCAGTACTTC.

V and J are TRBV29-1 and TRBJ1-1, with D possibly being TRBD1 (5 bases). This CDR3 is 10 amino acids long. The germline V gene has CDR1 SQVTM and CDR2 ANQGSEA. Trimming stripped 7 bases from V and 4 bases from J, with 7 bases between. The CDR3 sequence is CSGGGTEAFF. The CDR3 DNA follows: TGCAGCGGGGGGGGCACTGAAGCTTTCTTT.

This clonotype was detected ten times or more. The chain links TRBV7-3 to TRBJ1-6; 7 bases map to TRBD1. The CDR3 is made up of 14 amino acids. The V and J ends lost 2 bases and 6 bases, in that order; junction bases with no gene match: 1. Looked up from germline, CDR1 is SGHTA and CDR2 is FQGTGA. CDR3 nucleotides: TGTGCCAGCAGCTTAGGGACAGTTAATTCACCCCTCCACTTT. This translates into CASSLGTVNSPLHF.

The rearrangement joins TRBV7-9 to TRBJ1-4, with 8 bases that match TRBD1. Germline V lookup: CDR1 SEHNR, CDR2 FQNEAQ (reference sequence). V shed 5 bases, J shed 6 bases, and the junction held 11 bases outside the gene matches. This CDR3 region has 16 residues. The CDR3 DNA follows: TGTGCCAGCAGCCCCCTCAAGACAGGGGTAGATGAAAAACTGTTTTTT. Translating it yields CASSPLKTGVDEKLFF.

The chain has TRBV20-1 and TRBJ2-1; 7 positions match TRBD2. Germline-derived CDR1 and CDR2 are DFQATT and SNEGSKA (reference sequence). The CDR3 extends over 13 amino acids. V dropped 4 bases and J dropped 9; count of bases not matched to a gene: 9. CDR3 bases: TGCAGTGCTATATCAGCGGGGCTAAGTGAGCAGTTCTTC. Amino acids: CSAISAGLSEQFF.

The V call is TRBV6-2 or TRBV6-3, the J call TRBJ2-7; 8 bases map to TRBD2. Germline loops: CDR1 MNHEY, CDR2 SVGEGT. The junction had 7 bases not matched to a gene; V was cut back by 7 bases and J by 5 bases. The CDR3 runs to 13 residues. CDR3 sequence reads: CASTGLVIHEQYF. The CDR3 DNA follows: TGTGCCAGCACGGGACTAGTTATCCACGAGCAGTACTTC.

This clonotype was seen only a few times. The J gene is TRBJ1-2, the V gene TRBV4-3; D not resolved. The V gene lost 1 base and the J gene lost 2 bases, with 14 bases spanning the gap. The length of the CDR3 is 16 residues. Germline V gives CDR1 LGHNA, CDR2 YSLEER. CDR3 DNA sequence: TGCGCCAGCAGCCAAGCCCGAGTGGGGTCAAACTATGGCTACACCTTC. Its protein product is CASSQARVGSNYGYTF.

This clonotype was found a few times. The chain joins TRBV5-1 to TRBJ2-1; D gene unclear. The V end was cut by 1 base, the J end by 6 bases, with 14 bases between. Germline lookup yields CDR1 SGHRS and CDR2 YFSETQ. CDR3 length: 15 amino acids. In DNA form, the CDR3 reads TGCGCCAGCAGCTTGTCCCTACTTCTCGGCAATGAGCAGTTCTTC. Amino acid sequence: CASSLSLLLGNEQFF.